This is a list of T cell receptor beta chains from one sample in a study of blood T cells in healthy people across ages. Each CDR3 protein is one row after TCRdb ran MiXCR on the 5' RACE reads. The repertoire includes roughly 800,000 distinct CDR3 sequences, 20% to 25% of them detected once, and 3% to 4.5% sits in the top ten. These data were also reused for a study on T cells of mothers and their children.

Source material: blood. The receptors shown here come from a boy younger than 18 in good health. The CDR3 runs from the conserved cysteine through the conserved F or W. The order of the fields is D gene, clone size, V gene, J gene, CDR3 DNA, CDR3 protein. A D gene is named only where the DNA matches it firmly. The size field is filled for only some rows; it gives once, few, many or a size class.

D gene: NA; clone size: NA; V gene: TRBV4-3; J gene: TRBJ2-7; CDR3 DNA: TGCGCCAGCAGCCAAGATCTTCCAGGGAGCTCCTACGAGCAGTACTTC; CDR3 protein: CASSQDLPGSSYEQYF
D gene: NA; clone size: NA; V gene: TRBV29-1; J gene: TRBJ1-2; CDR3 DNA: TGCAGCGTCGTACAGGGAAACTATGGCTACACCTTC; CDR3 protein: CSVVQGNYGYTF
D gene: TRBD1; clone size: NA; V gene: TRBV7-3; J gene: TRBJ2-2; CDR3 DNA: TGTGCCAGCAGCTTACGGACAGGGTTGAACACCGGGGAGCTGTTTTTT; CDR3 protein: CASSLRTGLNTGELFF
D gene: TRBD1; clone size: NA; V gene: TRBV28; J gene: TRBJ1-5; CDR3 DNA: TGTGCCAGCAGTTTGACCGGGACAGCCCTTATTCAGCCCCAGCATTTT; CDR3 protein: CASSLTGTALIQPQHF
D gene: NA; clone size: few; V gene: TRBV5-5; J gene: TRBJ2-1; CDR3 DNA: TGTGCCAGCAACTCCATAACTTATAGTAATGAGCAGTTCTTC; CDR3 protein: CASNSITYSNEQFF
D gene: NA; clone size: NA; V gene: TRBV20-1; J gene: TRBJ2-7; CDR3 DNA: TGCAGTGCTAGCAGTTCGGGCGGGGACGAGCAGTACTTC; CDR3 protein: CSASSSGGDEQYF
D gene: NA; clone size: NA; V gene: TRBV9; J gene: TRBJ2-7; CDR3 DNA: TGTGCCAGCAGCGTAGACCAGGCCGACGAGCAGTACTTC; CDR3 protein: CASSVDQADEQYF
D gene: TRBD2; clone size: few; V gene: TRBV5-4; J gene: TRBJ2-5; CDR3 DNA: TGTGCCAGCAGCTTGGCGGGACTAGGATACCAAGAGACCCAGTACTTC; CDR3 protein: CASSLAGLGYQETQYF
D gene: NA; clone size: NA; V gene: TRBV7-3; J gene: TRBJ1-4; CDR3 DNA: TGTGCCAGCAGCTCGTCAGGTACTCAGGGTGAAAAACTGTTTTTT; CDR3 protein: CASSSSGTQGEKLFF
D gene: NA; clone size: few; V gene: TRBV24-1; J gene: TRBJ2-1; CDR3 DNA: TGTGCCACCAGTGATTACTACCGGGCCGAGCAGTTCTTC; CDR3 protein: CATSDYYRAEQFF
D gene: NA; clone size: many; V gene: TRBV18; J gene: TRBJ2-5; CDR3 DNA: TGTGCCAGCTCACCACGCCTGGGGGAGACCCAGTACTTC; CDR3 protein: CASSPRLGETQYF
D gene: NA; clone size: few; V gene: TRBV3-1; J gene: TRBJ1-5; CDR3 DNA: TGTGCCAGCAGCGGACGAGAAGGGGCGAGTGGCAATCAGCCCCAGCATTTT; CDR3 protein: CASSGREGASGNQPQHF
D gene: TRBD1; clone size: NA; V gene: TRBV9; J gene: TRBJ1-1; CDR3 DNA: TGTGCCAGCAGCGGGGGACAGGATGGAGCTTTCTTT; CDR3 protein: CASSGGQDGAFF
D gene: TRBD1; clone size: NA; V gene: TRBV20-1; J gene: TRBJ2-7; CDR3 DNA: TGCAGTGGGACTAACAGGGGGTACGCATCCTACGAGCAGTACTTC; CDR3 protein: CSGTNRGYASYEQYF
D gene: NA; clone size: many; V gene: TRBV7-8; J gene: TRBJ1-1; CDR3 DNA: TGTGCCAGCAGCCCCGTGGGACGGAACACTGAAGCTTTCTTT; CDR3 protein: CASSPVGRNTEAFF
D gene: NA; clone size: NA; V gene: TRBV6-2/TRBV6-3; J gene: TRBJ2-1; CDR3 DNA: TGTGCCAGCACCCATGGTGGGGAGCAGTTCTTC; CDR3 protein: CASTHGGEQFF
D gene: TRBD2; clone size: few; V gene: TRBV6-1; J gene: TRBJ2-1; CDR3 DNA: TGTGCCAGCAGTCCCTGGACTAGCGGGGAGGACAATGAGCAGTTCTTC; CDR3 protein: CASSPWTSGEDNEQFF
D gene: NA; clone size: NA; V gene: TRBV7-2; J gene: TRBJ2-1; CDR3 DNA: TGTGCCAGCAGCTTAGATATGGGATACTCCTACAATGAGCAGTTCTTC; CDR3 protein: CASSLDMGYSYNEQFF
D gene: NA; clone size: few; V gene: TRBV29-1; J gene: TRBJ2-1; CDR3 DNA: TGCAGCGTTGACTCGGGAATCAATGAGCAGTTCTTC; CDR3 protein: CSVDSGINEQFF
D gene: NA; clone size: NA; V gene: TRBV7-9; J gene: TRBJ2-7; CDR3 DNA: TGTGCCAGCAGCGATGTTCTAGCGAGCCCCTACGAGCAGTACTTC; CDR3 protein: CASSDVLASPYEQYF
D gene: NA; clone size: many; V gene: TRBV6-5; J gene: TRBJ2-7; CDR3 DNA: TGTGCCAGCAGTTTTAAGGGATCCTACGAGCAGTACTTC; CDR3 protein: CASSFKGSYEQYF
D gene: NA; clone size: NA; V gene: TRBV29-1; J gene: TRBJ1-2; CDR3 DNA: TGCAGCGCTCTCGCAGGGCTTCTCGATGGCTACACCTTC; CDR3 protein: CSALAGLLDGYTF
D gene: TRBD1; clone size: few; V gene: TRBV5-5; J gene: TRBJ2-2; CDR3 DNA: TGTGCCAGCAGCTTGGCTCAGGGGGCGTTCGGGGAGCTGTTTTTT; CDR3 protein: CASSLAQGAFGELFF
D gene: TRBD2; clone size: NA; V gene: TRBV6-2/TRBV6-3; J gene: TRBJ2-1; CDR3 DNA: TGTGCCAGCAGTGGCTCGACTAGCACTTATAATGAGCAGTTCTTC; CDR3 protein: CASSGSTSTYNEQFF
D gene: NA; clone size: NA; V gene: TRBV7-9; J gene: TRBJ2-1; CDR3 DNA: TGTGCCAGCAGAGAGGGCTCCTACAATGAGCAGTTCTTC; CDR3 protein: CASREGSYNEQFF
D gene: NA; clone size: few; V gene: TRBV6-5; J gene: TRBJ2-6; CDR3 DNA: TGTGCCAGCAGGCGGACAGCCTCCTCTGGGGCCAACGTCCTGACTTTC; CDR3 protein: CASRRTASSGANVLTF
D gene: TRBD1; clone size: once; V gene: TRBV7-2; J gene: TRBJ1-5; CDR3 DNA: TGTGCCAGCAGCTGGACAGGGGACAATCAGCCCCAGCATTTT; CDR3 protein: CASSWTGDNQPQHF
D gene: TRBD1; clone size: NA; V gene: TRBV7-9; J gene: TRBJ1-2; CDR3 DNA: TGTGCCAGCAGCCGCCCCAGGACAGGGAACTATGGCTACACCTTC; CDR3 protein: CASSRPRTGNYGYTF
D gene: TRBD1; clone size: NA; V gene: TRBV7-2; J gene: TRBJ2-1; CDR3 DNA: TGTGCCAGCAGCCCCGGACAGGGGGCGCCAAGGAAGCAGTTCTTC; CDR3 protein: CASSPGQGAPRKQFF
D gene: TRBD1; clone size: few; V gene: TRBV28; J gene: TRBJ2-3; CDR3 DNA: TGTGCCAGCACCCCCGTGGACAGGGCGAAAGATACGCAGTATTTT; CDR3 protein: CASTPVDRAKDTQYF
D gene: NA; clone size: few; V gene: TRBV12-3/TRBV12-4; J gene: TRBJ2-2; CDR3 DNA: TGTGCCAGCAGTCCGGACGTGAATGGGGCCGGGGAGCTGTTTTTT; CDR3 protein: CASSPDVNGAGELFF
D gene: TRBD1; clone size: NA; V gene: TRBV28; J gene: TRBJ1-2; CDR3 DNA: TGTGCCAGCAGAACAGGGGGGCTAGACTATGGCTACACCTTC; CDR3 protein: CASRTGGLDYGYTF
D gene: TRBD2; clone size: few; V gene: TRBV4-3; J gene: TRBJ2-1; CDR3 DNA: TGCGCCAGCAGCCCAGGGACTAGGGACAATGAGCAGTTCTTC; CDR3 protein: CASSPGTRDNEQFF
D gene: NA; clone size: NA; V gene: TRBV7-3; J gene: TRBJ2-1; CDR3 DNA: TGTGCCAGCAGCTTAATCCCTAGCACCTACAATGAGCAGTTCTTC; CDR3 protein: CASSLIPSTYNEQFF
D gene: NA; clone size: many; V gene: TRBV20-1; J gene: TRBJ1-3; CDR3 DNA: TGCAGTGCTAGAGATCTGGGACTTACGGCTGGAAACACCATATATTTT; CDR3 protein: CSARDLGLTAGNTIYF
D gene: NA; clone size: NA; V gene: TRBV27; J gene: TRBJ2-7; CDR3 DNA: TGTGCCAGCAGTTTGGAACACGGGGTATGGTACGAGCAGTACTTC; CDR3 protein: CASSLEHGVWYEQYF
D gene: NA; clone size: NA; V gene: TRBV2; J gene: TRBJ1-5; CDR3 DNA: TGTGCCAGCAGTAACAGAATGAATCAGCCCCAGCATTTT; CDR3 protein: CASSNRMNQPQHF
D gene: NA; clone size: NA; V gene: TRBV7-2; J gene: TRBJ2-3; CDR3 DNA: TGTGCCAGCAGCCCCGGACTTTACACAGATACGCAGTATTTT; CDR3 protein: CASSPGLYTDTQYF
D gene: NA; clone size: NA; V gene: TRBV12-3/TRBV12-4; J gene: TRBJ2-7; CDR3 DNA: TGTGCCAGCAGGCGACAGCTATACGAGCAGTACTTC; CDR3 protein: CASRRQLYEQYF
D gene: TRBD2; clone size: NA; V gene: TRBV29-1; J gene: TRBJ2-5; CDR3 DNA: TGCAGCGGACTAGCGGGAGCAGAGACCCAGTACTTC; CDR3 protein: CSGLAGAETQYF
D gene: NA; clone size: NA; V gene: TRBV28; J gene: TRBJ2-5; CDR3 DNA: TGTGCCAGCAGGTTACCGGGTACCCAAAAAGAGACCCAGTACTTC; CDR3 protein: CASRLPGTQKETQYF
D gene: NA; clone size: NA; V gene: TRBV24-1; J gene: TRBJ1-5; CDR3 DNA: TGTGCCACCAGTGACCTAGACAGTAATCAGCCCCAGCATTTT; CDR3 protein: CATSDLDSNQPQHF
D gene: TRBD1; clone size: NA; V gene: TRBV29-1; J gene: TRBJ2-7; CDR3 DNA: TGCAGCGTTGACGATCCGGACAGGGCAGAGCAGTACTTC; CDR3 protein: CSVDDPDRAEQYF
D gene: TRBD2; clone size: few; V gene: TRBV7-9; J gene: TRBJ2-1; CDR3 DNA: TGTGCCAGCAGCCACCACCTAGCGGGGAATGAGCAGTTCTTC; CDR3 protein: CASSHHLAGNEQFF
D gene: NA; clone size: NA; V gene: TRBV4-1; J gene: TRBJ2-7; CDR3 DNA: TGCGCCAGCAGCCAAGTCGAGGGGACGTCCTACGAGCAGTACTTC; CDR3 protein: CASSQVEGTSYEQYF